Listed here are 26 T cell receptor beta chains from one sample, sequenced in a study of blood T cells in healthy people across ages. The authors ran a second PCR of 7 to 11 cycles using a sample-barcoded 5' primer and a J-beta primer mix. Via MiXCR, TCRdb re-called the 5' RACE reads, giving one row per CDR3 protein. The table records 1.5 million to 2 million distinct CDR3 sequences, roughly 30% of them present only once. Sequenced material: blood. The source is a woman younger than 45 in good health.

The chain is built from TRBV4-3 and TRBJ1-2; 9 bases line up with TRBD1. Losses at the gene ends were 1 base for V and 4 bases for J; bases not matched to a gene: 4. From germline, CDR1 is LGHNA and CDR2 YSLEER. This CDR3 contains 15 residues. This chain's CDR3 is CASSQGTGATYGYTF. CDR3 nucleotides: TGCGCCAGCAGCCAAGGGACAGGGGCCACCTATGGCTACACCTTC.

The genes are TRBV5-1 and TRBJ2-2; no clear D gene. The CDR3 totals 14 residues. Trimming took off 4 bases at V and 0 bases at J, with 7 bases between the two ends. CDR1 SGHRS and CDR2 YFSETQ come from the germline V gene. CDR3 protein: CASSERSNTGELFF. DNA of the CDR3: TGCGCCAGCAGCGAAAGGTCGAACACCGGGGAGCTGTTTTTT.

The chain combines TRBV11-2 with TRBJ2-1, with no clear D. Per the germline V gene, CDR1 is SGHAT and CDR2 is FQNNGV. This CDR3 is 15 amino acids long. V was shortened by 4 bases and J by 1 base, with 11 bases between the two germline ends. The CDR3, as DNA: TGTGCCAGCAGCTCCGTGATAACTTCCTACAATGAGCAGTTCTTC. It yields the protein CASSSVITSYNEQFF.

The CDR3 region is CSARVGGQLNTEAFF. In nucleotides, the CDR3 is TGCAGTGCTAGAGTGGGTGGTCAGCTGAACACTGAAGCTTTCTTT. The chain recombines TRBV20-1 with TRBJ1-1, with D unclear. CDR1 is DFQATT, CDR2 SNEGSKA, per germline (reference sequence). Deletions cut 1 base from V and 0 bases from J, with 12 bases between. The CDR3 length is 15 residues.

This clonotype has only a few counts. The gene calls are TRBV7-9 and TRBJ2-1, with a weak D call TRBD1 (5 bases). The CDR3 covers 16 residues. CDR1 and CDR2 from the germline V gene are SEHNR and FQNEAQ (reference sequence). V was trimmed by 5 bases and J by 9 bases, leaving 23 bases between them. In DNA form, the CDR3 reads TGTGCCAGCAGCCCCCGATCCGTTCAGGGCAAGGGTGAGCAGTTCTTC. Protein product: CASSPRSVQGKGEQFF.

This chain connects TRBV5-1 to TRBJ1-1; D possibly corresponds to TRBD1 (5 bases). This CDR3 has 15 residues. Germline V CDR1 and CDR2: SGHRS, YFSETQ. V lost 7 bases and J lost 4, with 20 bases in between. DNA for the CDR3: TGCGCCAGCTCCTCGGGGGGGTTGAGTGGCACTGAAGCTTTCTTT. It specifies CASSSGGLSGTEAFF.

The rearrangement links TRBV28 to TRBJ1-5; 8 positions agree with TRBD1. J lost 11 bases, V lost 5 bases, and 11 bases had no gene match. Germline CDR1 and CDR2: MDHEN and SYDVKM. The CDR3 covers 14 residues. CDR3 sequence reads: CASSVGTGVLAQHF. In DNA, the CDR3 is TGTGCCAGCAGTGTCGGGACAGGTGTTTTAGCCCAGCATTTT.

The V gene is TRBV6-5, the J gene TRBJ2-5; no reliable D call. The end of the DNA fits TRBJ2-7 better, so the J call may be wrong. The V gene's germline CDR1 is MNHEY and CDR2 SVGAGI. The CDR3 totals 15 residues. CDR3 protein: CASSPPGSRTHEQYF. The CDR3, as DNA: TGTGCCAGCAGCCCCCCGGGCAGCCGAACCCACGAGCAGTACTTC.

This clonotype showed up just a few times. CDR3 loop: CASRSVGPENEKLFF. DNA of the CDR3: TGTGCCAGCAGGTCAGTCGGGCCCGAAAATGAAAAACTGTTTTTT. The chain recombines TRBV27 with TRBJ1-4; no reliable D call. The V end was cut by 6 bases, the J end by 5 bases, with 16 bases between. Germline V gene data show CDR1 as MNHEY and CDR2 as SMNVEV (reference sequence). The CDR3 is 15 amino acids.

About this clonotype: One end of the junction varies from germline; a read error may be responsible. The rearrangement uses TRBV15 and TRBJ2-3, with TRBD2 matching over 8 bases. Looked up from germline, CDR1 is LNHNV and CDR2 is YYDKDF (reference sequence). The CDR3 has 14 residues. The CDR3 loop reads CATGRAGGTDTQYF. DNA of the CDR3: TGTGCCACCGGCAGAGCGGGGGGCACAGATACGCAGTATTTT.

The V gene is TRBV27, the J gene TRBJ2-1; possible D gene TRBD1, 5 bases. The CDR3 spans 17 residues. CDR1 MNHEY and CDR2 SMNVEV come from the germline V gene (reference sequence). The V end lost 2 bases, the J end lost 9 bases, and 23 bases lay between the germline ends. This chain's CDR3 is CASSLGSGPGHEVEQFF. In DNA, the CDR3 is TGTGCCAGCAGTTTAGGGTCCGGGCCAGGGCACGAGGTTGAGCAGTTCTTC.

As for this clonotype: The junction differs from germline at one of its ends, possibly a read error. This chain connects TRBV18 to TRBJ2-7, with D hard to call. The CDR3 is 13 residues long. Germline V gene data show CDR1 as KGHSH and CDR2 as LQKENI. The CDR3 nucleotides read TGTACCAGCTCACCAGGCGCATCCTACGAGCAGTACTTC. Protein sequence: CTSSPGASYEQYF. The whole variable domain, remainder taken from reference TRBV18 and TRBJ2-7, is NAGVMQNPRHLVRRRGQEARLRCSPMKGHSHVYWYRQLPEEGLKFMVYLQKENIIDESGMPKERFSAEFPKEGPSILRIQQVVRGDSAAYFCTSSPGASYEQYFGPGTRLTVT.

This clonotype was seen a handful of times. CDR3 amino acids: CASSLRRGGQGYF. In DNA, the CDR3 is TGTGCCAGCTCCTTGCGGCGGGGGGGGCAAGGGTACTTC. The chain couples TRBV28 to TRBJ2-5, with TRBD2 matching 9 bases. In germline, CDR1 is MDHEN, CDR2 SYDVKM. This CDR3 has 13 amino acids. V lost 8 bases to trimming and J lost 13 bases; unmatched junction nucleotides: 14.

This clonotype was counted at least ten times. This chain uses TRBV28 with TRBJ2-7; no clear D gene. CDR3 size: 12 residues. CDR1 MDHEN and CDR2 SYDVKM come from the germline V gene. Trimming removed 2 bases from V and 6 bases from J, with 8 bases in between. CDR3 DNA: TGTGCCAGCAGTTTACCCAGCCGCGAGCAGTACTTC. This gives the protein CASSLPSREQYF.

This chain joins TRBV7-2 and TRBJ1-1; weak D call: TRBD1 (5 bases). V was pared by 10 bases and J by 5 bases, with 14 bases between. This CDR3 contains 12 residues. From germline, CDR1 is SGHTA and CDR2 FQGNSA. The CDR3 nucleotides are TGTGCCAATTCGGGACTGTTTACTGAAGCTTTCTTT. As protein: CANSGLFTEAFF.

V usage is TRBV28 and J usage is TRBJ2-7, with D maybe TRBD2 (5 bases). V lost 5 bases to trimming and J lost 2 bases, with 16 bases between them. The V gene's germline CDR1 is MDHEN and CDR2 SYDVKM. The CDR3 has 15 residues. CDR3 DNA sequence: TGTGCCAGCAGTCTGGAACTAGGTCGACCCTACGAGCAGTACTTC. Its translation is CASSLELGRPYEQYF. Based on the CDR3 plus reference TRBV28 and TRBJ2-7, the full variable domain is DVKVTQSSRYLVKRTGEKVFLECVQDMDHENMFWYRQDPGLGLRLIYFSYDVKMKEKGDIPEGYSVSREKKERFSLILESASTNQTSMYLCASSLELGRPYEQYFGPGTRLTVT.

This chain links TRBV2 with TRBJ2-7; 12 nucleotides line up with TRBD2. The CDR3 totals 16 residues. CDR1 and CDR2 (germline): SNHLY, FYNNEI. V was pared by 7 bases and J by 2 bases, with 9 bases of the junction left unmatched. This chain's CDR3 is CASNGLAGHLTYEQYF. As DNA, the CDR3 is TGTGCCAGCAACGGACTAGCGGGGCACCTTACCTACGAGCAGTACTTC. Variable domain in full (rest from reference TRBV2 and TRBJ2-7): EPEVTQTPSHQVTQMGQEVILRCVPISNHLYFYWYRQILGQKVEFLVSFYNNEISEKSEIFDDQFSVERPDGSNFTLKIRSTKLEDSAMYFCASNGLAGHLTYEQYFGPGTRLTVT.

A remark on this clonotype: A clone one base away is much larger, so this may be a read error. The rearrangement joins TRBV7-6 to TRBJ2-7, with TRBD2 as a possible D gene (7 bases). The germline V gene has CDR1 SGHVS and CDR2 FNYEAQ. This CDR3 contains 15 residues. CDR3 sequence (DNA): TGTGTCAGCAGCTTAGGGGGGGCGGCTTCCTACGAGCAGTACTTC. This codes for CVSSLGGAASYEQYF.

This clonotype was found a few times. The J gene is TRBJ2-3, the V gene TRBV2; no clear D. The CDR3 sequence is 17 residues long. V gave up 8 bases and J gave up 3 bases, with 24 bases separating them. CDR1 is SNHLY, CDR2 FYNNEI, per germline. This chain's CDR3 is CASFSDPSLPLTDTQYF. The CDR3 nucleotides are TGTGCCAGCTTCAGCGACCCGAGTTTACCACTGACAGATACGCAGTATTTT.

This clonotype was picked up a small number of times. The chain recombines TRBV28 with TRBJ2-5, with TRBD1 matching 8 bases. Germline lookup yields CDR1 MDHEN and CDR2 SYDVKM. There are 16 residues in the CDR3. V gave up 6 bases and J gave up 2 bases; unmatched junction bases: 11. CDR3 DNA: TGTGCCAGCAGGGTCTCCCGGGACAGGCATCAAGAGACCCAGTACTTC. It translates to CASRVSRDRHQETQYF.

This clonotype was seen more than once but under ten times. This chain links TRBV5-1 with TRBJ2-7; D may be TRBD1 or TRBD2 (6 bases each). V was clipped by 2 bases and J by 5 bases, with 17 bases between them. Germline V lookup: CDR1 SGHRS, CDR2 YFSETQ. The CDR3 has 15 amino acids. The CDR3 protein is CASSLGQRVDDEQYF. CDR3 nucleotides: TGCGCCAGCAGCTTAGGACAGCGGGTCGACGACGAGCAGTACTTC.

There are a few counts of this clonotype. A much bigger clone sits one base away, suggesting this may be a read error. The chain recombines TRBV29-1 with TRBJ2-5; 8 nucleotides line up with TRBD2. Germline CDR1 SQVTM, CDR2 ANQGSEA. The CDR3 has 12 amino acids. The CDR3 sequence: CGGGTIQETQYF. The CDR3 DNA reads TGCGGCGGGGGGACTATCCAAGAGACCCAGTACTTC.

This clonotype was detected ten times or more. V usage is TRBV3-1 and J usage is TRBJ2-5, with TRBD1 identical over 7 bases. V gave up 1 base and J gave up 4 bases; unmatched junction bases: 3. The CDR3 consists of 14 residues. The germline V gene has CDR1 LGHDT and CDR2 YNNKEL (reference sequence). The CDR3 nucleotides read TGTGCCAGCAGCCAAGGGACAGGACCAGAGACCCAGTACTTC. Translating gives CASSQGTGPETQYF.

This clonotype turned up a few times. Just one base apart from a much larger clone, this may be a read error. The V and J genes are TRBV7-2 and TRBJ2-1, with 9 bases aligning to TRBD2. The CDR3 length is 15 residues. Germline CDR1 and CDR2: SGHTA and FQGNSA. The V gene end was trimmed by 3 bases and the J gene end by 10 bases; junction bases not matched to a gene: 10. This CDR3 reads CASSFGGGAYYEQFF. CDR3 bases: TGTGCCAGCAGCTTTGGCGGGGGGGCGTACTACGAGCAGTTCTTC.

V gene TRBV7-2 combines with J gene TRBJ2-3; the D gene is possibly TRBD2 (7 bases). Germline CDR1 is SGHTA and CDR2 is FQGNSA. V was trimmed by 5 bases and J by 7 bases, leaving 22 bases between them. CDR3 length equals 16 residues. CDR3 protein: CASSRLGGPGVNTQYF. The CDR3 nucleotides read TGTGCCAGCAGCCGGCTGGGGGGGCCGGGGGTGAATACGCAGTATTTT.

The chain joins TRBV7-2 to TRBJ1-5; TRBD1 might be the D (6 bases). Trimming stripped 8 bases from V and 1 base from J, with 18 bases between. The germline CDR1 and CDR2 sequences are SGHTA and FQGNSA. This CDR3 region has 16 residues. CDR3 in DNA: TGTGCCAGCGGGGTACAGGGCATGAGGAGCAATCAGCCCCAGCATTTT. Translated: CASGVQGMRSNQPQHF.